This record looks at one T cell receptor (beta chain) sequence and its context. Its antigen specificity is not known. No base quality values were provided; no much bigger clone lies one nucleotide off. Using the deep immunoSEQ assay, multiplex PCR amplified TCR CDR3 regions from genomic DNA. Extracted genomic DNA from each cell subset was distributed evenly across all wells of several immunoSEQ 96-well plates, and each plate was treated as a replicate. For sorted subsets, 150 to 200 ng genomic DNA, equal to 25,000 to 35,000 T cell genomes, was loaded into each replicate PCR. The purified libraries were quantified using a Qubit 3.0 fluorometer, sized with a Bioanalyzer 2100, and then quantified again using the KAPA Library Quantification kit. Every immunoSEQ 96-well plate was sequenced on a separate single-read 150-cycle Illumina NextSeq 550 flow cell. Turning to the authors' computational methods: The immunoSEQ output contained only junctional sequences without quality scores, so filtering could not match that applied to full-length reads. To assign V/J genes and CDR3, sequences were annotated using PyIR, a Python wrapper for IgBLAST v1.9, with IMGT germline references. Any read was removed if the V/J assignment was weak (E-value above 1e-6), the CDR3 was missing, or the read contained stop codons, out-of-frame junctions, or ambiguous translated residues. V3J clonotypes were defined as sequences sharing an identical inferred V gene, J gene, and CDR3 amino acid sequence. To compute the percentage overlap between repertoires, the number of shared unique clonotypes was divided by the size of the smaller repertoire. RTK rarefaction, the Chao1 estimator, and Recon v2.1 estimates of unobserved clonotypes were used to assess repertoire richness. Generation probabilities for all TCRbeta clonotypes obtained by the gDNA method from a handful of donors were computed using OLGA. Sourced from immuneACCESS, this table was stored by TCRdb with only in-frame sequences that have V and J called. A share of the clones is absent; for the studies checked, an unresolved V gene accounts for under half, and the remainder has no known explanation. V, J and clone size derive from that table, while D and trimming were established from the DNA sequence. Across this sample there are about 1 million clones, with about 75% seen only once. Of the sample, roughly 1.4% falls within the top ten clones.

The sample comes from a study of shared clonotypes between healthy human individuals (dated by TCRdb to the early 2020s). About the study as a whole: Two women and three men aged 18 to 49 years were included in the cohort. To increase sequencing depth and limit assay-specific biases, different laboratories used diverse techniques to prepare libraries and sequence TCR repertoires. For each donor, CD4 naive and CD4 memory were each run on three plates, CD8 naive on two plates, and CD8 memory on one plate. Leukapheresis yielded between about 0.85 and 10 billion PBMCs per donor. Blood TCR repertoires of about 5 healthy adults were deeply sequenced to estimate repertoire size and the extent of clonotype sharing between individuals.

The donors were healthy, HIV-negative adults who had no recently reported acute infections or vaccinations. Every donor was a Caucasian adult living in Nashville, Tennessee, USA. CD4+ T cells were enriched by magnetic negative selection, after which naive cells were positively selected on CD45RA and the negative fraction was taken as the memory subset. After blood collection by leukapheresis, PBMCs were isolated using Ficoll-Histopaque density gradient centrifugation and then cryopreserved in the vapor phase of liquid nitrogen. Analytical flow cytometry was used to check the purity and quantity of each magnetically sorted T cell population. From each sorted fraction, genomic DNA was isolated and quantified by UV absorbance on a Nanodrop 2000c. V is shortened by 7 bases, J by 1 base, and the region joining them spans 11 bases. Taken from cysteine to phenylalanine, the CDR3 has 14 residues. Only the CDR3 DNA stays, 42 bases, in frame from base 1. Looking up the germline V gene yields CDR1 MNHEY and CDR2 SVGAGI.

On the study overall, not on this receptor specifically: The small number of donors limited the genetic and exposure-history diversity represented. Across four donors, approximately 4.9% of naive CD4, approximately 3.6% of naive CD8, 2% to 2.5% of memory CD4, and approximately 0.4% of memory CD8 clonotypes were shared. Sampling was limited to blood, and TCR repertoires in tissue likely differ from TCR repertoires in blood. Naive subsets generally had larger estimated clonotype richness than memory subsets did. Higher generation probabilities were observed for clonotypes shared by all four sorted-subset donors than for non-shared clonotypes. Pairwise subsampling led to the expectation that sequencing depth would affect the degree of clonotype sharing among donors. Rarefaction of sorted-subset datasets indicated incomplete sequencing despite the large sequencing depth.

This TCR derives from a man younger than 35 in good health. This receptor chain uses TRBV6-5 and TRBJ1-5; the D gene identity is not certain. The sequencing input was memory CD4+ T cells sorted from blood. The cell subset or site label of this sample denotes: CD45RA-negative fraction. The nucleotide sequence reads as follows: TGTGCCAGCAACACGGAGGTGAGCAATCAGCCCCAGCATTTT. Translation gives CASNTEVSNQPQHF.